The 27 T cell receptor beta chains reported below all come from one sample, sequenced in a study of Tregs in tolerant kidney transplant recipients. Data came from immunoSEQ multiplex PCR; TCRdb stores just in-frame clones and leaves some out. Of under 300,000 clones in the sample, 84% were seen once. The sequencing input was CD4+ T cells from blood. The receptor source for this set is a human donor in good health.

This clone occurred once. V is TRBV6-5 and J is TRBJ1-2; D is perhaps TRBD1 (5 bases). The germline gives CDR1 MNHEY, CDR2 SVGAGI. V lost 6 bases, J lost 4 bases, and 18 bases lay in between. The CDR3 spans 15 residues. The DNA for the CDR3 is TGTGCCAGCAGACCGGCCCTGGGAGGGGTCTATGGCTACACCTTC. This translates into CASRPALGGVYGYTF.

The rearrangement links TRBV9 to TRBJ2-2; perhaps D is TRBD1 or TRBD2 (5 bases each). Between the trimmed V and J ends, which lost 0 bases and 1 base, there was a span of 13 bases. The V gene's germline CDR1 is SGDLS and CDR2 YYNGEE. The CDR3 sequence is 17 residues long. The DNA of the CDR3 is TGTGCCAGCAGCGTAGTGGGGGTTTTGGTGAACACCGGGGAGCTGTTTTTT. This sequence encodes CASSVVGVLVNTGELFF.

This clone was recorded once. V gene TRBV19 combines with J gene TRBJ1-5; 9 bases line up with TRBD1. Trimming cost V 4 bases and J 4 bases; bases outside gene matches: 5. Germline V gene data show CDR1 as LNHDA and CDR2 as SQIVND (reference sequence). This CDR3 is 15 amino acids long. CDR3 nucleotide sequence: TGTGCCAGTAGTAAGGAGGACAGGGGAAATCAGCCCCAGCATTTT. This gives the protein CASSKEDRGNQPQHF.

This chain connects TRBV4-1 to TRBJ2-1; TRBD2 aligns across 15 bases. There are 17 residues in the CDR3. CDR1 and CDR2 from the germline V gene are MGHRA and YSYEKL. J gave up 4 bases and V 5 bases, and 6 bases lay outside the gene matches. The CDR3, as DNA: TGCGCCAGCAGCGTGGGACTAGCGGGGGGAAATTACAATGAGCAGTTCTTC. This gives the protein CASSVGLAGGNYNEQFF.

The chain has TRBV4-3 and TRBJ1-1; weak D call: TRBD1 (6 bases). Germline V gene data show CDR1 as LGHNA and CDR2 as YSLEER. The CDR3 sequence is 16 residues long. The V gene lost 1 base and the J gene lost 6 bases, with 18 bases spanning the gap. As DNA, the CDR3 is TGCGCCAGCAGCCAAGCTCCCGGGGGGGCCGGGGCTGAAGCTTTCTTT. The encoded protein is CASSQAPGGAGAEAFF.

The V gene is TRBV18, the J gene TRBJ1-5, with unresolved D. The CDR3 has 16 residues. V dropped 0 bases and J dropped 0 bases, with 9 bases sitting between them. Germline V gene sequence: CDR1 KGHSH, CDR2 LQKENI. The chain's CDR3 is CASSPPGGISNQPQHF. The CDR3 DNA follows: TGTGCCAGCTCACCACCGGGAGGGATTAGCAATCAGCCCCAGCATTTT.

The chain couples TRBV5-4 to TRBJ1-6; perhaps TRBD1 as D (5 bases). The germline V gene encodes CDR1 SGHNT and CDR2 YYREEE (reference sequence). V dropped 0 bases and J dropped 13 bases, with 17 bases sitting between them. The CDR3 is 15 amino acids. The CDR3 region has the DNA TGTGCCAGCAGCTTGGATCCAACGGGGCCTCCGCCCCTCCACTTT. It yields the protein CASSLDPTGPPPLHF.

The J gene is TRBJ2-1, the V gene TRBV18, with 8 bases matching TRBD2. CDR3 length: 17 amino acids. CDR1 KGHSH and CDR2 LQKENI come from the germline V gene. Losses at the gene ends were 1 base for V and 6 bases for J; bases not matched to a gene: 11. CDR3: CASSPQLAATFSNEQFF. The CDR3 DNA sequence: TGTGCCAGCTCACCACAACTAGCGGCCACCTTTTCCAATGAGCAGTTCTTC. The full variable domain, with the rest looked up from reference TRBV18 and TRBJ2-1, is NAGVMQNPRHLVRRRGQEARLRCSPMKGHSHVYWYRQLPEEGLKFMVYLQKENIIDESGMPKERFSAEFPKEGPSILRIQQVVRGDSAAYFCASSPQLAATFSNEQFFGPGTRLTVL.

The chain recombines TRBV6-1 with TRBJ2-5, with 10 nucleotides matching TRBD2. CDR3 length equals 15 residues. The junction had 8 bases not matched to a gene; V was cut back by 7 bases and J by 3 bases. Germline V lookup: CDR1 MNHNS, CDR2 SASEGT. The chain's CDR3 is CASIGLGLAEETQYF. CDR3 DNA sequence: TGTGCCAGCATCGGACTCGGACTAGCGGAAGAGACCCAGTACTTC.

This clone occurred a few times. The chain joins TRBV6-5 to TRBJ2-7; 7 bases are shared with TRBD1. Germline V CDR1 and CDR2: MNHEY, SVGAGI. The CDR3 contains 14 residues. Losses at the gene ends were 5 bases for V and 3 bases for J; bases not matched to a gene: 7. The chain's CDR3 is CASSIRGGFYEQYF. The CDR3 nucleotides are TGTGCCAGCAGTATAAGAGGGGGCTTCTACGAGCAGTACTTC.

The chain links TRBV7-9 to TRBJ2-3, with TRBD2 identical over 8 bases. V gave up 0 bases and J gave up 3 bases; unmatched junction bases: 2. CDR1 is SEHNR and CDR2 is FQNEAQ in the germline V gene (reference sequence). The CDR3 contains 15 residues. The CDR3, as DNA: TGTGCCAGCAGCTTAGCTCGGGAGGGGACAGATACGCAGTATTTT. Amino acid sequence: CASSLAREGTDTQYF.

The CDR3 DNA reads as TGTGCCAGCAGCCTCACAAATGAGCAGTTCTTC. This translates into CASSLTNEQFF. The chain is built from TRBV5-4 and TRBJ2-1; D call uncertain. The CDR3 length is 11 residues. CDR1 is SGHNT, CDR2 YYREEE, per germline (reference sequence). The V end was cut by 4 bases, the J end by 7 bases, with 6 bases between.

The CDR3 spells CASSSETLQFF. The CDR3 DNA follows: TGTGCCAGCAGCTCAGAGACCCTGCAGTTCTTC. J is TRBJ2-1 and V is TRBV6-6, with unresolved D. The V and J ends lost 6 bases and 12 bases respectively, with 12 bases between them. Germline V gene data show CDR1 as MNHNY and CDR2 as SVGAGI (reference sequence). This CDR3 is built from 11 residues.

This chain links TRBV2 with TRBJ1-6, with TRBD1 as a possible D gene (6 bases). V was trimmed by 5 bases and J by 10 bases, leaving 18 bases between them. Germline CDR1 and CDR2: SNHLY and FYNNEI. The CDR3 contains 15 residues. In DNA, the CDR3 is TGTGCCAGCAGTACTACAACAGGGCTCGGGTCACCCCTCCACTTT. It translates to CASSTTTGLGSPLHF. Full variable domain (rest looked up from reference TRBV2 and TRBJ1-6): EPEVTQTPSHQVTQMGQEVILRCVPISNHLYFYWYRQILGQKVEFLVSFYNNEISEKSEIFDDQFSVERPDGSNFTLKIRSTKLEDSAMYFCASSTTTGLGSPLHFGNGTRLTVT.

This clone was detected only a few times. CDR3 nucleotide sequence: TGTGCCAGCAAGTTAAGCGGGAGCTCCTACAATGAGCAGTTCTTC. It translates to CASKLSGSSYNEQFF. The chain combines TRBV6-5 with TRBJ2-1; TRBD2 aligns across 8 bases. CDR1 is MNHEY and CDR2 is SVGAGI in the germline V gene. The CDR3 sequence is 15 residues long. The J segment lost 0 bases and the V segment lost 7 bases, leaving 5 bases of the junction unmatched.

The DNA for the CDR3 is TGTGCCAGCAGCCACAGGACAGGGGAAGGTTCACCCCTCCACTTT. This codes for CASSHRTGEGSPLHF. This chain uses TRBV5-6 with TRBJ1-6; 9 bases align to TRBD1. The CDR3 is made up of 15 amino acids. CDR1 and CDR2 (germline): SGHDT, YYEEEE. V lost 4 bases and J lost 9; bases outside the gene matches: 8.

This clone was recorded once. V gene TRBV18 combines with J gene TRBJ2-5, with 12 bases lining up with TRBD2. CDR1 is KGHSH and CDR2 is LQKENI in the germline V gene. Trimming at V came to 6 bases and at J to 2 bases, leaving 4 bases not matched to a gene. The CDR3 has 15 amino acids. The CDR3: CASSQTSGRQETQYF. The CDR3 DNA follows: TGTGCCAGCTCCCAAACTAGCGGGAGGCAAGAGACCCAGTACTTC.

This clone was seen once. The chain employs TRBV27 and TRBJ1-6; 7 bases agree with TRBD1. This CDR3 spans 16 amino acids. With 6 bases clipped from V and 8 bases from J, the junction kept 13 bases outside the gene matches. CDR1 and CDR2 (germline): MNHEY, SMNVEV (reference sequence). The CDR3: CASRRGPIIWDSPLHF. In DNA, the CDR3 is TGTGCCAGCAGAAGGGGGCCCATAATCTGGGATTCACCCCTCCACTTT.

This clone occurred a few times. The V gene is TRBV2, the J gene TRBJ2-5, with 8 bases matching TRBD1. The V segment lost 3 bases and the J segment 5 bases; nucleotides outside the gene matches: 2. This CDR3 contains 13 residues. Germline V CDR1 and CDR2: SNHLY, FYNNEI. This CDR3 reads CASSDQGAETQYF. The CDR3, as DNA: TGTGCCAGCAGTGACCAGGGGGCGGAGACCCAGTACTTC.

This chain connects TRBV11-2 to TRBJ2-1; D might be TRBD2 (7 bases). V was shortened by 6 bases and J by 3 bases, with 21 bases between the two germline ends. This CDR3 contains 17 residues. Looked up from germline, CDR1 is SGHAT and CDR2 is FQNNGV. As DNA, the CDR3 is TGTGCCAGCAGAGGGGGGGCTAGCGCATACCTCTACAATGAGCAGTTCTTC. Its protein product is CASRGGASAYLYNEQFF.

The rearrangement links TRBV11-2 to TRBJ2-3, with D uncertain. V shed 5 bases and J shed 5 bases, with 8 bases lying between them. Germline CDR1 reads SGHAT; CDR2 reads FQNNGV. The CDR3 consists of 12 residues. The CDR3 coding sequence is TGTGCCAGCAGCCCTCCAGGAGATACGCAGTATTTT. It codes for CASSPPGDTQYF. Combining the CDR3 with reference TRBV11-2 and TRBJ2-3 gives the whole variable domain EAGVAQSPRYKIIEKRQSVAFWCNPISGHATLYWYQQILGQGPKLLIQFQNNGVVDDSQLPKDRFSAERLKGVDSTLKIQPAKLEDSAVYLCASSPPGDTQYFGPGTRLTVL.

V is TRBV7-6 and J is TRBJ2-3; TRBD2 might be the D (5 bases). CDR1 SGHVS and CDR2 FNYEAQ come from the germline V gene. V gave up 1 base and J gave up 1 base, with 9 bases separating them. This CDR3 comprises 15 residues. CDR3 loop: CASSLGIGGTDTQYF. The CDR3 DNA reads as TGTGCCAGCAGCTTAGGAATCGGGGGCACAGATACGCAGTATTTT.

This clone was picked up one time. V and J are TRBV6-1 and TRBJ1-5; 8 bases map to TRBD1. Germline assignment: CDR1 MNHNS and CDR2 SASEGT. The CDR3 covers 16 residues. Trimming cost V 4 bases and J 0 bases; bases outside gene matches: 5. The CDR3 loop reads CASSGRTGTSNQPQHF. In nucleotides, the CDR3 is TGTGCCAGCAGTGGCCGGACAGGGACTAGCAATCAGCCCCAGCATTTT.

J is TRBJ2-5 and V is TRBV5-1; no definite D call. The CDR3 sequence is 14 residues long. The V gene's germline CDR1 is SGHRS and CDR2 YFSETQ. V lost 0 bases and J lost 1, with 7 bases in between. Here the CDR3 DNA reads TGCGCCAGCAGCTTGGTTGCCCTCCAAGAGACCCAGTACTTC. Encoded protein: CASSLVALQETQYF.

The chain is built from TRBV7-2 and TRBJ1-2, with a possible D match to TRBD1 (5 bases). CDR1 and CDR2 (germline): SGHTA, FQGNSA. The CDR3 covers 15 residues. Trimming left V 0 bases short and J 7 bases short, with 15 bases between. The chain's CDR3 is CASSLAGRDLLGYTF. The CDR3 region has the DNA TGTGCCAGCAGCTTAGCGGGCAGGGACTTACTTGGCTACACCTTC.

The V call is TRBV19, the J call TRBJ2-5; D is possibly TRBD1 or TRBD2 (5 bases each). Germline assignment: CDR1 LNHDA and CDR2 SQIVND (reference sequence). The CDR3 covers 13 residues. V lost 10 bases and J 5 bases, leaving 17 bases between the germline ends. The CDR3 region has the DNA TGTGCCATCGGAACCGGGACGCGGGAGACCCAGTACTTC. It specifies CAIGTGTRETQYF.

The rearrangement links TRBV5-4 to TRBJ2-7; 11 bases are shared with TRBD2. The ends lost 3 bases at V and 0 bases at J; junction bases unmatched: 2. This CDR3 has 15 amino acids. Per the germline V gene, CDR1 is SGHNT and CDR2 is YYREEE (reference sequence). The CDR3 spells CASSSTSGNSYEQYF. The DNA of the CDR3 is TGTGCCAGCAGCTCGACTAGCGGGAACTCCTACGAGCAGTACTTC.